What follows are 24 T cell receptor beta chains derived from one specimen sequenced in a study of T cells in Graves' hyperthyroidism and ophthalmopathy. From RNA transcripts, TCR beta CDR3 regions were amplified. The HTBI set primed first-round TCR CDR3 RT-PCR. TCRdb itself ran the multiplex PCR reads through MiXCR, one entry per CDR3 protein. This sample carries about 660,000 distinct CDR3 sequences, just under 45% of them seen once, and the ten largest clones take more than 7%. Sequences were obtained from peripheral blood or thyroid tissue (not recorded which). Source of these receptors: an adult man with Graves' disease, either hyperthyroidism or ophthalmopathy (not recorded which).

This sequence joins TRBV20-1 and TRBJ1-2; D not resolved. The CDR3 extends over 13 amino acids. Germline lookup yields CDR1 DFQATT and CDR2 SNEGSKA (reference sequence). Trimming pared 0 bases from V and 8 bases from J, leaving 13 bases between. The chain's CDR3 is CSARDGGRRGYTF. CDR3 DNA sequence: TGCAGTGCTAGAGATGGAGGGAGAAGGGGCTACACCTTC.

To note about this clonotype: A much larger clone lies one base from this, so it may be a read error. The V call is TRBV10-3, the J call TRBJ1-5, with unresolved D. CDR3 length: 14 amino acids. The germline gives CDR1 ENHRY, CDR2 SYGVKD. Trimming removed 4 bases from V and 7 bases from J, with 14 bases in between. The CDR3 protein is CAISGSGVPQPQHF. Written as DNA, the CDR3 is TGTGCCATCAGTGGGTCAGGAGTCCCACAGCCCCAGCATTTT.

The CDR3 protein is CATEEEKLFF. The CDR3 DNA sequence: TGTGCGACGGAGGAAGAAAAACTGTTTTTT. The chain carries TRBV7-9 and TRBJ1-4; D gene uncertain. The germline CDR1 and CDR2 sequences are SEHNR and FQNEAQ (reference sequence). The CDR3 contains 10 residues.

This rearrangement joins TRBV6-6 to TRBJ2-6; D remains ambiguous. CDR3 size: 16 residues. CDR1 is MNHNY, CDR2 SVGAGI, per germline (reference sequence). With 5 bases removed from V and 0 bases from J, the gap between germline ends came to 11 bases. DNA for the CDR3: TGTGCCAGCAGTCCCCATGTGGGCTCTGGGGCCAACGTCCTGACTTTC. This gives the protein CASSPHVGSGANVLTF.

The chain combines TRBV2 with TRBJ1-2; 9 bases fit TRBD1. The CDR3 length is 13 residues. J lost 7 bases, V lost 7 bases, and 7 bases had no gene match. The germline CDR1 and CDR2 sequences are SNHLY and FYNNEI. The CDR3 protein is CASMEDRGVGYTF. The CDR3 DNA reads TGTGCCAGCATGGAAGACAGGGGGGTTGGCTACACCTTC.

Points on this clonotype: A much more abundant neighbour one base away suggests this may be a read error. This chain uses TRBV19 with TRBJ1-2; TRBD1 matches 8 bases. V lost 4 bases, J lost 9 bases, and 7 bases stayed unmatched. The CDR3 totals 13 residues. Per the germline V gene, CDR1 is LNHDA and CDR2 is SQIVND (reference sequence). CDR3 region: CASSTSTGDSYTF. DNA for the CDR3: TGTGCCAGTAGTACTTCGACAGGGGATAGCTACACCTTC.

On this clonotype itself: Given a much more abundant clone one base away, this may be a read error. The J gene is TRBJ1-1, the V gene TRBV7-9; D not resolved. Germline CDR1 is SEHNR and CDR2 is FQNEAQ (reference sequence). CDR3 length: 14 amino acids. Trimming stripped 3 bases from V and 1 base from J, with 9 bases between. The CDR3 sequence is CASSFLGSNTEAFF. The CDR3 DNA reads TGTGCCAGCAGCTTCCTCGGTTCGAACACTGAAGCTTTCTTT.

There are a few counts of this clonotype. A much larger clone sits a single nucleotide away, making a read error possible. Written as DNA, the CDR3 is TGCAGCGTTGCCGGGACAGGGGATGAAAAACTGTTTTTT. Its translation is CSVAGTGDEKLFF. The chain carries TRBV29-1 and TRBJ1-4, with TRBD1 identical over 10 bases. CDR3 length: 13 amino acids. V lost 4 bases, J lost 6 bases, and 2 bases stayed unmatched. Germline assignment: CDR1 SQVTM and CDR2 ANQGSEA.

The V gene is TRBV5-1, the J gene TRBJ1-1, with a possible D match to TRBD1 (5 bases). The V gene lost 4 bases and the J gene lost 0 bases, with 13 bases spanning the gap. This CDR3 has 15 residues. The germline CDR1 and CDR2 sequences are SGHRS and YFSETQ. The CDR3 DNA sequence: TGCGCCAGCAGCCTGCAGGGCTCTGTGAACACTGAAGCTTTCTTT. This sequence encodes CASSLQGSVNTEAFF.

This clonotype has more than one count but fewer than ten. The chain carries TRBV12-3 or TRBV12-4 and TRBJ1-1, with D perhaps TRBD1 (5 bases). The V end lost 5 bases, the J end lost 0 bases, and 13 bases lay between the germline ends. The CDR3 has 15 amino acids. CDR3 DNA: TGTGCCAGCAGTGGTAAGGGGACCATGAACACTGAAGCTTTCTTT. Translating it yields CASSGKGTMNTEAFF.

This clonotype was seen once. The final CDR3 position lacks the conserved phenylalanine or tryptophan, pointing to a likely read error. The limits of the CDR3 on the DNA are not certain, so only TCRdb's listed CDR3 is given. The rearrangement uses TRBV7-8 and TRBJ2-7; TRBD2 was called by the table and not checked on the DNA. The CDR3 totals 10 residues, both ends included. CDR1 is SGHVS and CDR2 is FQNEAQ in the germline V gene. The CDR3 sequence: CASSLAGLAG.

The V and J genes are TRBV9 and TRBJ1-5; 7 bases align to TRBD1. The CDR3 loop spans 14 amino acids. Trimming at V came to 0 bases and at J to 7 bases, leaving 4 bases not matched to a gene. Germline loops: CDR1 SGDLS, CDR2 YYNGEE. The CDR3 region is CASSVAGGDQPQHF. CDR3 DNA: TGTGCCAGCAGCGTAGCAGGGGGGGACCAGCCCCAGCATTTT.

The CDR3 is CASSSFGSPLHF. Written as DNA, the CDR3 is TGTGCCAGCTCAAGCTTTGGTTCACCCCTCCACTTT. The rearrangement links TRBV19 to TRBJ1-6; D is undetermined. The CDR3 is made up of 12 amino acids. Germline V gives CDR1 LNHDA, CDR2 SQIVND (reference sequence). V lost 9 bases, J lost 9 bases, and 12 bases lay in between.

The chain links TRBV29-1 to TRBJ2-2, with D hard to call. Trimming left V 6 bases short and J 7 bases short, with 6 bases between. The CDR3 contains 10 residues. In germline, CDR1 is SQVTM, CDR2 ANQGSEA. The CDR3 spells CSVANGELFF. The DNA of the CDR3 is TGCAGCGTCGCTAACGGGGAGCTGTTTTTT.

This clonotype was seen repeatedly, ten times or more. J is TRBJ2-7 and V is TRBV2, with unresolved D. Per germline, CDR1 SNHLY and CDR2 FYNNEI. The CDR3 contains 12 residues. The V end was cut by 3 bases, the J end by 4 bases, with 7 bases between. The DNA of the CDR3 is TGTGCCAGCAGTGACATACAATACGAGCAGTACTTC. This translates into CASSDIQYEQYF.

This chain connects TRBV20-1 to TRBJ1-1; perhaps TRBD1 as D (6 bases). Trimming stripped 6 bases from V and 7 bases from J, with 12 bases between. Per germline, CDR1 DFQATT and CDR2 SNEGSKA (reference sequence). This CDR3 comprises 11 residues. CDR3 sequence: CSATQGSEAFF. CDR3 coding DNA: TGCAGTGCAACGCAGGGGAGTGAAGCTTTCTTT.

V gene TRBV24-1 combines with J gene TRBJ2-5; a possible D gene is TRBD2 (6 bases). This CDR3 has 15 residues. Germline V gene lookup returns CDR1 KGHDR and CDR2 SFDVKD. V lost 2 bases, J lost 2 bases, and 11 bases lay in between. The CDR3 sequence: CATSDYGGDQETQYF. The DNA of the CDR3 is TGTGCCACCAGTGATTACGGGGGAGATCAAGAGACCCAGTACTTC.

The chain employs TRBV7-2 and TRBJ2-7; TRBD1 is a possible D gene (6 bases). This CDR3 spans 16 amino acids. Trimming took 5 bases from V and 0 from J, leaving 17 bases between them. Germline CDR1 and CDR2: SGHTA and FQGNSA. The CDR3: CASSLYGQGYSYEQYF. In DNA form, the CDR3 reads TGTGCCAGCAGCCTGTATGGGCAGGGGTACTCCTACGAGCAGTACTTC.

A few counts support this clonotype. CDR3 amino acids: CASSQGQGAYSPLHF. Here the CDR3 DNA reads TGTGCCAGCAGCCAGGGACAGGGGGCTTATTCACCCCTCCACTTT. V and J are TRBV6-5 and TRBJ1-6; TRBD1 matches at 12 bases. The CDR3 runs to 15 residues. V lost 6 bases to trimming and J lost 8 bases; unmatched junction nucleotides: 5. Germline CDR1 MNHEY, CDR2 SVGAGI.

The chain couples TRBV20-1 to TRBJ2-5, with 10 nucleotides matching TRBD1. The CDR3 runs to 15 residues. J was trimmed by 2 bases and V by 6 bases; bases with no gene match: 9. Germline assignment: CDR1 DFQATT and CDR2 SNEGSKA (reference sequence). In DNA, the CDR3 is TGCAGTGCAGAATGGGACAGGGGTACGCAAGAGACCCAGTACTTC. As protein: CSAEWDRGTQETQYF.

This clonotype appeared many times. The V call is TRBV19, the J call TRBJ1-5; TRBD1 matches at 8 bases. The CDR3 extends over 15 amino acids. Germline lookup yields CDR1 LNHDA and CDR2 SQIVND (reference sequence). V lost 6 bases to trimming and J lost 6 bases; unmatched junction nucleotides: 10. The CDR3 nucleotides read TGTGCCAGTAGCGCATCGACAGGGGTCAGTCAGCCCCAGCATTTT. Its translation: CASSASTGVSQPQHF. The full variable domain, in which reference TRBV19 and TRBJ1-5 provide the parts outside the CDR3, is DGGITQSPKYLFRKEGQNVTLSCEQNLNHDAMYWYRQDPGQGLRLIYYSQIVNDFQKGDIAEGYSVSREKKESFPLTVTSAQKNPTAFYLCASSASTGVSQPQHFGDGTRLSIL.

The chain uses TRBV6-1 and TRBJ1-5; the D gene is possibly TRBD1 (6 bases). The V end was cut by 9 bases, the J end by 4 bases, with 16 bases between. The germline CDR1 and CDR2 sequences are MNHNS and SASEGT. This CDR3 region has 14 residues. This CDR3 reads CASGQRQANQPQHF. The CDR3 region has the DNA TGTGCCAGTGGGCAAAGACAGGCTAATCAGCCCCAGCATTTT.

The sample holds a few counts of this clonotype. V gene TRBV6-5 combines with J gene TRBJ2-7, with 7 positions matching TRBD1. Germline values: CDR1 MNHEY, CDR2 SVGAGI. This CDR3 has 14 amino acids. The V and J ends lost 4 bases and 7 bases, in that order; junction bases with no gene match: 10. In DNA, the CDR3 is TGTGCCAGCAGTTCCCGACAGGGTACGAGGGAGCAGTACTTC. This codes for CASSSRQGTREQYF.

This clonotype was recorded once. This sequence may be a read error, since a much larger clone differs from it by one base. The chain recombines TRBV7-7 with TRBJ2-2, with D perhaps given as TRBD1 or TRBD2 (5 bases each). The V gene's germline CDR1 is SSHAT and CDR2 FNYEAQ (reference sequence). The CDR3 spans 14 residues. This CDR3 is CASSSGASGGELFF. Written as DNA, the CDR3 is TGTGCTAGCAGCTCCGGGGCGAGTGGCGGGGAGCTGTTTTTT. The variable domain in full, completed from reference TRBV7-7 and TRBJ2-2, reads GAGVSQSPRYKVTKRGQDVTLRCDPISSHATLYWYQQALGQGPEFLTYFNYEAQPDKSGLPSDRFSAERPEGSISTLTIQRTEQRDSAMYRCASSSGASGGELFFGEGSRLTVL.